This T cell receptor beta chain was identified in a study of blood T cell repertoires in COVID-19. Study context: Acute and convalescent COVID-19 specimens originated in the United States, Italy and Spain. T cells, B-cell-depleted T cells, or PBMCs supplied cDNA or gDNA.

In the authors' methods: Reference gene primer amplification gave nucleated cell count estimates. Using immunoSEQ multiplex PCR, the repertoire was profiled, and TCRdb retains in-frame clones only, with some absent. The D gene and trimming were derived from the DNA, and the V and J assignments and clone size from that table. In the table there are hundreds of thousands of clones, about 85% of which are singletons. The TCR was taken from a woman in her forties or fifties who had recovered from COVID-19. The sequencing sample was made of peripheral blood.

CDR3 bases: TGTGCCAGCAGCCCTCGGGGGGAGGCTGGGGCCAACGTCCTGACTTTC. Translating it yields CASSPRGEAGANVLTF. The V and J genes are TRBV7-6 and TRBJ2-6; TRBD2 matches at 7 bases. The CDR3 runs 16 residues. CDR1 is SGHVS and CDR2 is FNYEAQ in the germline V gene. V was clipped by 5 bases and J by 2 bases; unmatched bases: 6. Using reference TRBV7-6 and TRBJ2-6 for the parts outside the CDR3, the full variable domain is GAGVSQSPRYKVTKRGQDVALRCDPISGHVSLYWYRQALGQGPEFLTYFNYEAQQDKSGLPNDRFSAERPEGSISTLTIQRTEQRDSAMYRCASSPRGEAGANVLTFGAGSRLTVL.